A selection of T cell receptor beta chains follows, all from one sample in a study of shared clonotypes between healthy human individuals. Only in-frame clones appear in the TCRdb table, and some are missing; sequencing was by immunoSEQ multiplex PCR. The data show roughly 700,000 clones, with 74% seen just once and 1.7% held by the top ten. Sequenced material: memory CD4+ T cells sorted from blood. The receptors originated from a woman in her twenties or thirties in good health. Both conserved end residues are part of each CDR3. Fields, in order: J gene, V gene, D gene, clone size, CDR3 DNA, CDR3 protein. The D gene is left open where the match is weak. The listing skips clone size in some rows; elsewhere it reads once, few, many or a size class.

J: TRBJ2-5; V: TRBV6-5; D: NA; size: NA; DNA: TGTGCCAGCAGTTACTCGATTCAAGACCAAGAGACCCAGTACTTC; CDR3: CASSYSIQDQETQYF
J: TRBJ2-6; V: TRBV30; D: NA; size: few; DNA: TGTGCCTGGAGTGGGACACACTCTGGGGCCAACGTCCTGACTTTC; CDR3: CAWSGTHSGANVLTF
J: TRBJ1-5; V: TRBV6-1; D: NA; size: NA; DNA: TGTGCCAGCAGCCGTAGCAATCAGCCCCAGCATTTT; CDR3: CASSRSNQPQHF
J: TRBJ2-2; V: TRBV2; D: NA; size: NA; DNA: TGTGCCCTCCTTGACGGGCGGAACACCGGGGAGCTGTTTTTT; CDR3: CALLDGRNTGELFF
J: TRBJ1-2; V: TRBV14; D: NA; size: few; DNA: TGTGCCAGCAGCCAAGAGCCCAGGCGCTATGGCTACACCTTC; CDR3: CASSQEPRRYGYTF
J: TRBJ1-5; V: TRBV4-1; D: TRBD1; size: NA; DNA: TGCGCCAGCAGCCAAGCAGGGACAGGGAGACAGCCCCAGCATTTT; CDR3: CASSQAGTGRQPQHF
J: TRBJ2-2; V: TRBV25-1; D: NA; size: NA; DNA: TGTGCCAGCAGGCGGCAGGCCGGGGAGCTGTTTTTT; CDR3: CASRRQAGELFF
J: TRBJ2-3; V: TRBV4-1; D: NA; size: NA; DNA: TGCGCCAGCAGCCAGAATAACGGGATGTCAGATACGCAGTATTTT; CDR3: CASSQNNGMSDTQYF
J: TRBJ1-5; V: TRBV19; D: NA; size: NA; DNA: TGTGCCAGTAACCAAGGGGATCAGCCCCAGCATTTT; CDR3: CASNQGDQPQHF
J: TRBJ2-1; V: TRBV6-4; D: TRBD2; size: NA; DNA: TGTGCCAGCAGTGCGACTAGCCCCTCCTACAATGAGCAGTTCTTC; CDR3: CASSATSPSYNEQFF
J: TRBJ2-7; V: TRBV9; D: NA; size: many; DNA: TGTGCCAGCAGCGTATCTCGCACCTACGAGCAGTACTTC; CDR3: CASSVSRTYEQYF
J: TRBJ2-7; V: TRBV18; D: TRBD2; size: few; DNA: TGTGCCAGCTCACCAGGAAGGGCGGGAGCGGAGCAGTACTTC; CDR3: CASSPGRAGAEQYF
J: TRBJ1-2; V: TRBV28; D: NA; size: NA; DNA: TGTGCCACCCCCGGTTATCCCGGCTACACCTTC; CDR3: CATPGYPGYTF
J: TRBJ2-7; V: TRBV7-9; D: TRBD1; size: NA; DNA: TGTGCCAGCAGCTTAGGCGGGACAGGACTCTCCTACGAGCAGTACTTC; CDR3: CASSLGGTGLSYEQYF
J: TRBJ2-1; V: TRBV4-1; D: NA; size: NA; DNA: TGCGCCAGCAGCCAAGACGTCGGGTTAAAGCGAACGATATTATACAATGAGCAGTTCTTC; CDR3: CASSQDVGLKRTILYNEQFF
J: TRBJ2-1; V: TRBV29-1; D: TRBD2; size: NA; DNA: TGCAGCGTTGAGCCCCTGACTAGCGGAGTCTACAATGAGCAGTTCTTC; CDR3: CSVEPLTSGVYNEQFF
J: TRBJ2-2; V: TRBV5-1; D: NA; size: NA; DNA: TGCGCCAGCAGCTCACAGAACACCGGGGAGCTGTTTTTT; CDR3: CASSSQNTGELFF
J: TRBJ2-7; V: TRBV5-6; D: NA; size: NA; DNA: TGTGCCAGCAGCTTTGGGACAAAAGGCTCCGAGCAGTACTTC; CDR3: CASSFGTKGSEQYF
J: TRBJ1-4; V: TRBV27; D: NA; size: NA; DNA: TGTGCCAGCAGTCCCAAAGGAGCTCGAAGGGGGATCCTAACTAATGAAAAACTGTTTTTT; CDR3: CASSPKGARRGILTNEKLFF
J: TRBJ2-1; V: TRBV7-2; D: NA; size: NA; DNA: TGTGCCAGCAGCCCAGGGGGAGGGTTCTATGAGCAGTTCTTC; CDR3: CASSPGGGFYEQFF
J: TRBJ2-7; V: TRBV28; D: TRBD1; size: NA; DNA: TGTGCCAGCAGCCGACAGGGTTCCCTTCAGGACGAGCAGTACTTC; CDR3: CASSRQGSLQDEQYF
J: TRBJ2-5; V: TRBV5-1; D: NA; size: NA; DNA: TGCGCCAGCAGCCCGGGAGAGACCCAGTACTTC; CDR3: CASSPGETQYF